Only a few counts were recorded for the clone carrying this T cell receptor (beta chain). The data belong to a study of identical twins. Using its own MiXCR run on the 5' RACE reads, TCRdb lists one record per CDR3 protein. The sample contains more than 1.5 million distinct CDR3 sequences, around 29% of which appear only once. The germline V gene has CDR1 DFQATT and CDR2 SNEGSKA (reference sequence). Between the trimmed V and J ends, which lost 4 bases and 5 bases, there was a span of 5 bases. The CDR3 length is 10 residues. The clonotype was recovered from a newborn girl in good health. This rearrangement joins TRBV20-1 to TRBJ1-2, with D uncertain. The material sequenced was cord blood. The CDR3 DNA reads as TGCAGTGCTAAAATATATGGCTACACCTTC. It codes for CSAKIYGYTF.